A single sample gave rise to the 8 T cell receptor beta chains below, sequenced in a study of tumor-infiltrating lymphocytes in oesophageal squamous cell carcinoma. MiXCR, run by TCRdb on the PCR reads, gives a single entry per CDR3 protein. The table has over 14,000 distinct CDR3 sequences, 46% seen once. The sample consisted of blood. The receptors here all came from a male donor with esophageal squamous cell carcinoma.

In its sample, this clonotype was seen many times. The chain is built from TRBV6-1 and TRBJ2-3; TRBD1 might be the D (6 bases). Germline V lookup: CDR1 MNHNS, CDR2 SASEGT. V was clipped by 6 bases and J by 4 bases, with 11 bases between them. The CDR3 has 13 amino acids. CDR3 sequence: CASSPTGPDTQYF. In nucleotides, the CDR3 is TGTGCCAGCAGCCCCACAGGGCCAGATACGCAGTATTTT.

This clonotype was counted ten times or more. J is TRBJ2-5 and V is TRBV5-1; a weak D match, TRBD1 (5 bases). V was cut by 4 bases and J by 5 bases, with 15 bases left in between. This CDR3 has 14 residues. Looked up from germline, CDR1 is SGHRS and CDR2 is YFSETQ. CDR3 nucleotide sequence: TGCGCCAGCAGCCCCCAAGGGGCAATGGAGACCCAGTACTTC. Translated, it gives CASSPQGAMETQYF.

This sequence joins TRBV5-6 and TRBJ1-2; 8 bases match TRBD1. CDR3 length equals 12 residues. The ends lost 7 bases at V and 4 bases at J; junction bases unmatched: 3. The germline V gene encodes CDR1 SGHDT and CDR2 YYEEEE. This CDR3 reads CASDRGGYGYTF. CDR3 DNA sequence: TGTGCCAGCGACAGGGGAGGCTATGGCTACACCTTC.

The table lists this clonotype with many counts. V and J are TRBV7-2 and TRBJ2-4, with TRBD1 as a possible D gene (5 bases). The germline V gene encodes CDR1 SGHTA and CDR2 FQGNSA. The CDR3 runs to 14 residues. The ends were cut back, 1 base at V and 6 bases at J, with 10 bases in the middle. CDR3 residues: CASSLGTDRNIQYF. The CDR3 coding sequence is TGTGCCAGCAGCTTAGGGACCGACAGAAACATTCAGTACTTC.

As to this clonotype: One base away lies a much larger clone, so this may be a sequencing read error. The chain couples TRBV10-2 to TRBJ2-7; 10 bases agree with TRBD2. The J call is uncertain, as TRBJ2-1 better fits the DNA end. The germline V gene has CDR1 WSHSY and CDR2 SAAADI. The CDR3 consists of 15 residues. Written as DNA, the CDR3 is TGCGCCAGCAGTCATAGCGGGACTAGCGTCTACGAGCAGTTCTTC. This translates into CASSHSGTSVYEQFF.

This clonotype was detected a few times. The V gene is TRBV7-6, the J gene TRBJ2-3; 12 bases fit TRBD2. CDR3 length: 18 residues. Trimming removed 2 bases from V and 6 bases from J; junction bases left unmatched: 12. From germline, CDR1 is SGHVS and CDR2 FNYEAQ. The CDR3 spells CASSLTPRLAGGLDTQYF. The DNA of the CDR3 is TGTGCCAGCAGCTTAACCCCCCGCCTAGCGGGAGGGCTTGATACGCAGTATTTT. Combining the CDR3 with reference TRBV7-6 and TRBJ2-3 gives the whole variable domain GAGVSQSPRYKVTKRGQDVALRCDPISGHVSLYWYRQALGQGPEFLTYFNYEAQQDKSGLPNDRFSAERPEGSISTLTIQRTEQRDSAMYRCASSLTPRLAGGLDTQYFGPGTRLTVL.

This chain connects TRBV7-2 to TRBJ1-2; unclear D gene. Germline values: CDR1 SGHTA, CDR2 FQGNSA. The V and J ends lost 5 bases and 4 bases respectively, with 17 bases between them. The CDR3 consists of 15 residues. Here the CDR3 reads CASSPRRDFLYGYTF. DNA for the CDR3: TGTGCCAGCAGCCCAAGACGGGATTTCCTCTATGGCTACACCTTC.

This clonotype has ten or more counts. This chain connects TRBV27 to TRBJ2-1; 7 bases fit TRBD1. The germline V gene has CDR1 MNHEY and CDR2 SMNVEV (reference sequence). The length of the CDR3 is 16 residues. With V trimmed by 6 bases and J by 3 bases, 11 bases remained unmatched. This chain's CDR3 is CASSLGGQAFYNEQFF. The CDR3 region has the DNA TGTGCCAGCAGCCTAGGAGGACAGGCGTTCTACAATGAGCAGTTCTTC.